A selection of T cell receptor beta chains follows, all from one sample in a study of blood T cell repertoires in COVID-19. Libraries were prepared by immunoSEQ multiplex PCR; TCRdb keeps only in-frame clonotypes and omits some of them. Of hundreds of thousands of clones listed, just under 85% were seen once; the top ten hold 8.9%. Input material: peripheral blood. The receptor set was obtained from a man older than 75 with acute or convalescent COVID-19. Each CDR3 is given with its conserved first and last residue. The order of the fields is CDR3 length, J gene, V gene, clone size, D gene, CDR3 DNA, CDR3 protein. D genes are given only for firm matches. A row's size may be missing; if present it is once, few, many or a size class.

length: 15
J: TRBJ2-2
V: TRBV6-5
size: .
D: TRBD1
DNA: TGTGCCAGCAGTTCGGGACAGGGAGACACCGGGGAGCTGTTTTTT
CDR3: CASSSGQGDTGELFF

length: 15
J: TRBJ1-1
V: TRBV9
size: .
D: .
DNA: TGTGCCAGCAGCCCCTCTTCAGGGCGGAACACTGAAGCTTTCTTT
CDR3: CASSPSSGRNTEAFF

length: 14
J: TRBJ1-2
V: TRBV5-6
size: .
D: TRBD1
DNA: TGTGCCAGCAGCTTGGGCGGACAGGGAGTCGGCTACACCTTC
CDR3: CASSLGGQGVGYTF

length: 18
J: TRBJ1-3
V: TRBV7-9
size: .
D: .
DNA: TGTGCCAGCAGCCCCCGGACAGAAAACCTGCGCTCTGGAAACACCATATATTTT
CDR3: CASSPRTENLRSGNTIYF

length: 15
J: TRBJ1-1
V: TRBV2
size: few
D: TRBD1
DNA: TGTGCCAGCAGTGACCCGACAGGGGCGAACACTGAAGCTTTCTTT
CDR3: CASSDPTGANTEAFF

length: 15
J: TRBJ2-2
V: TRBV5-1
size: .
D: .
DNA: TGCGCCAGCAGCTCCTCGACAGGAAACACCGGGGAGCTGTTTTTT
CDR3: CASSSSTGNTGELFF

length: 16
J: TRBJ1-6
V: TRBV18
size: .
D: TRBD1
DNA: TGTGCCAGCTCACCAGGCAGGGGGCCCGTTAATTCACCCCTCCACTTT
CDR3: CASSPGRGPVNSPLHF

length: 16
J: TRBJ2-3
V: TRBV11-3
size: .
D: TRBD2
DNA: TGTGCCAGCAGTAAGGGACTAGCGGGGAGAACAGATACGCAGTATTTT
CDR3: CASSKGLAGRTDTQYF

length: 16
J: TRBJ1-2
V: TRBV24-1
size: .
D: TRBD1
DNA: TGTGCCACCAGTGCCTCCTTAGGGACAGGGAATTATGGCTACACCTTC
CDR3: CATSASLGTGNYGYTF

length: 13
J: TRBJ1-6
V: TRBV9
size: .
D: .
DNA: TGTGCCAGCAGCGTAGTGGGGGGGTCACCCCTCCACTTT
CDR3: CASSVVGGSPLHF

length: 14
J: TRBJ1-3
V: TRBV3-1/TRBV3-2
size: .
D: TRBD1
DNA: TGTGCCAGCAGCCTCACAGGGGGTGGAAACACCATATATTTT
CDR3: CASSLTGGGNTIYF

length: 16
J: TRBJ1-3
V: TRBV7-6
size: .
D: .
DNA: TGTGCCAGCAGCTTGGTCAGGGGATACGCTGGAAACACCATATATTTT
CDR3: CASSLVRGYAGNTIYF